This T cell receptor beta chain appears in the sequencing data of a study of OX40 agonist ivuxolimab in advanced cancers. Looking at the study overall: Patients enrolled in dose escalation were diagnosed with hepatocellular carcinoma, melanoma, renal cell or head and neck cancer. Study outcomes and limitations: Dosing at 0.1 to 3.0 mg/kg was accompanied by clonal expansion of CD4+ and CD8+ blood T cells by week 6. Nonresponders included some who also had low normalized T-cell clonal expansion. The authors did not determine the antigen specificity of the expanded peripheral T cells.

With respect to this clone: Its antigen is as yet unknown.

Trimming removed 6 bases from V and 5 bases from J, with 20 bases in between. CDR3 length equals 14 residues. From germline, CDR1 is SQVTM and CDR2 ANQGSEA. The table came from immunoSEQ multiplex PCR; TCRdb's copy has only in-frame clones and leaves some out. Here the sample spans about 60,000 clones, around nine tenths being singletons. The sample consisted of CD4+ or CD8+ T cells sorted from blood, taken in a trial of the OX40 agonist ivuxolimab. The V and J genes are TRBV29-1 and TRBJ2-7, with D tentatively TRBD2 (6 bases). This TCR came from an adult with an advanced solid tumor such as melanoma, head and neck, liver or kidney cancer. This CDR3 reads CSVGRVRGVDEQYF. DNA for the CDR3: TGCAGCGTCGGCCGCGTCCGCGGGGTCGACGAGCAGTACTTC.